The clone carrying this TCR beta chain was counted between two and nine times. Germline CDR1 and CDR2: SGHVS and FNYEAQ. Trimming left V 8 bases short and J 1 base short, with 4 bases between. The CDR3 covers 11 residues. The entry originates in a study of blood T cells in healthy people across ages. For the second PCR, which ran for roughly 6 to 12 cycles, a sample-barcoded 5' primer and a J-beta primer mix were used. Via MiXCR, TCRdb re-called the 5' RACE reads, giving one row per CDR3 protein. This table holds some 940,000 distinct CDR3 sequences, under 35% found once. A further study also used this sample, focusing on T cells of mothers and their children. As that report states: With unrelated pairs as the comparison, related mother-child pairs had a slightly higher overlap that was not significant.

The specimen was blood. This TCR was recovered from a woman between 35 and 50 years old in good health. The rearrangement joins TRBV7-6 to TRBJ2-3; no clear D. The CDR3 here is CASGRTDTQYF. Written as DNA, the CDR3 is TGTGCCAGCGGCCGCACAGATACGCAGTATTTT.